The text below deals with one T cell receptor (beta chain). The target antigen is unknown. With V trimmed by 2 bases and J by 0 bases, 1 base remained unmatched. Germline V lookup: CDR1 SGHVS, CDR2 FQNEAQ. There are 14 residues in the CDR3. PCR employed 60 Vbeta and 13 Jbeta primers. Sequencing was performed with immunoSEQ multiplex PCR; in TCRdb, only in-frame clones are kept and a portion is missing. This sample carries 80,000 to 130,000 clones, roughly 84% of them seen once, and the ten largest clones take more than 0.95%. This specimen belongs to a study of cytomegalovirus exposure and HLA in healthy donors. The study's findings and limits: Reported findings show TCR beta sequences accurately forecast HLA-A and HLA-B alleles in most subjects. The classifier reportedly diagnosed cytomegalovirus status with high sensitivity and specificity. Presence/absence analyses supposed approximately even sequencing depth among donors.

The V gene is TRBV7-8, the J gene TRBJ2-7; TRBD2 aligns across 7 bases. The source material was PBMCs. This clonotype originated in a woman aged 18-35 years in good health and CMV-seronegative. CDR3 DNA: TGTGCCAGCAGCTTAAGGACTAGCTCCTACGAGCAGTACTTC. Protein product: CASSLRTSSYEQYF.